The clone carrying this T cell receptor (beta chain) showed up just a few times. Its antigen is undetermined. TCRdb called the RT-PCR reads again in MiXCR, with one record for every CDR3 protein. The sample lists 860,000 or so distinct CDR3 sequences, about 20% occurring once. The data are from a study of response to subunit inactivated influenza vaccine. Study-level findings and limits: The authors suggested that every seasonal influenza vaccination recruits few new T cells.

V dropped 1 base and J dropped 8 bases, with 9 bases sitting between them. This CDR3 spans 13 amino acids. The germline V gene encodes CDR1 LGHNA and CDR2 YSLEER. The J gene is TRBJ2-1, the V gene TRBV4-3; no clear D gene. This TCR was sampled from a man aged 50 to 60 who received an inactivated influenza vaccine. Material: PBMCs from blood, obtained approximately 5 days after vaccination. The CDR3 sequence: CASSQAGRHEQFF. The CDR3 nucleotides read TGCGCCAGCAGCCAAGCCGGGCGCCATGAGCAGTTCTTC.